The next 2 T cell receptor beta chains were all read from a single sample in a study of a mutant IDH1 vaccine in newly diagnosed glioma. Time point in this sample: week 35, safety follow-up. Vaccination used 300 ug of mutant IDH1 20-mer peptide per dose, with topical imiquimod. No antigen has been identified for these receptors. Sequenced by immunoSEQ multiplex PCR; TCRdb stores in-frame clones only, minus some. Among some 70,000 clones listed, 84% were seen once. Source: PBMCs, taken from a glioma patient whose treatment included an IDH1 peptide vaccine. These receptor sequences come from a man between 18 and 29 years old with glioma.

This clone was observed once. The chain employs TRBV12-5 and TRBJ1-6; D is possibly TRBD1 (5 bases). From germline, CDR1 is LGHNT and CDR2 FRNRAP. This CDR3 is 14 amino acids long. The V gene lost 7 bases and the J gene lost 2 bases, with 9 bases spanning the gap. The CDR3 DNA reads as TGTGCTAGTGCGGCAGGGACCTATAATTCACCCCTCCACTTT. It translates to CASAAGTYNSPLHF.

The rearrangement uses TRBV9 and TRBJ2-3, with D maybe TRBD2 (7 bases). Trimming took 7 bases from V and 6 from J, leaving 18 bases between them. Germline lookup yields CDR1 SGDLS and CDR2 YYNGEE. This CDR3 contains 14 residues. DNA of the CDR3: TGTGCCAGCGGGGTGGGGGGGCCAGGTGATACGCAGTATTTT. Its translation is CASGVGGPGDTQYF. The full variable domain, with the rest looked up from reference TRBV9 and TRBJ2-3, is DSGVTQTPKHLITATGQRVTLRCSPRSGDLSVYWYQQSLDQGLQFLIQYYNGEERAKGNILERFSAQQFPDLHSELNLSSLELGDSALYFCASGVGGPGDTQYFGPGTRLTVL.